These T cell receptor beta chains were read from a single sample in a study of blood T cell repertoires in COVID-19. Only in-frame clones appear in the TCRdb table, and some are missing; sequencing was by immunoSEQ multiplex PCR. The data contain some 120,000 clones, about 70% of them seen just once; the ten biggest clones take up about 5.5%. Sequencing was performed on peripheral blood. These receptor sequences come from a man older than 75 with COVID-19, enrolled during active disease. CDR3s include the opening cysteine and the closing phenylalanine or tryptophan. A D gene is named only where the DNA matches it firmly. Clone size is not always given. Where it is, it says once, few, many or a class for expanded clones.

TRBJ2-1 | few | NA | TRBV6-2/TRBV6-3 | CASSNREIGYNEQFF | TGTGCCAGCAGCAACAGGGAGATTGGGTACAATGAGCAGTTCTTC
TRBJ1-6 | NA | TRBD1 | TRBV5-1 | CASREGADSPLHF | TGCGCCAGCAGAGAGGGGGCTGATTCACCCCTCCACTTT
TRBJ1-1 | few | TRBD1 | TRBV6-5 | CASRIQGAGTEAFF | TGTGCCAGCAGGATACAGGGGGCTGGCACTGAAGCTTTCTTT
TRBJ2-5 | NA | TRBD2 | TRBV2 | CASSWGLAGVKQETQYF | TGTGCCAGCAGCTGGGGACTAGCGGGAGTGAAACAAGAGACCCAGTACTTC
TRBJ1-5 | few | TRBD1 | TRBV7-2 | CASSPDREQPQHF | TGTGCCAGCAGCCCTGACAGGGAACAGCCCCAGCATTTT
TRBJ2-1 | NA | TRBD2 | TRBV28 | CASSLTSGRTYNEQFF | TGTGCCAGCAGTCTGACTAGCGGGAGAACCTACAATGAGCAGTTCTTC
TRBJ1-1 | NA | NA | TRBV29-1 | CSVSGENTEAFF | TGCAGCGTTTCAGGGGAGAACACTGAAGCTTTCTTT
TRBJ2-7 | NA | TRBD1 | TRBV5-1 | CASSKDRGDYEQYF | TGCGCCAGCAGCAAGGACAGGGGGGACTACGAGCAGTACTTC
TRBJ2-2 | NA | NA | TRBV28 | CASSLWRVRAGELFF | TGTGCCAGCAGTTTATGGCGGGTTAGGGCCGGGGAGCTGTTTTTT
TRBJ2-5 | few | NA | TRBV7-9 | CASSSTLAGDEETQYF | TGTGCCAGCAGCTCCACCCTGGCAGGGGATGAGGAGACCCAGTACTTC
TRBJ2-2 | NA | NA | TRBV19 | CASSPGLYTGELFF | TGTGCCAGTAGTCCCGGACTTTACACCGGGGAGCTGTTTTTT
TRBJ1-6 | once | NA | TRBV7-3 | CASSPRDRHNSPLHF | TGTGCCAGCAGCCCCCGAGACAGACATAATTCACCCCTCCACTTT
TRBJ2-1 | NA | TRBD2 | TRBV28 | CASRHSASGGYNEQFF | TGTGCCAGCCGCCATTCGGCTAGCGGGGGTTACAATGAGCAGTTCTTC
TRBJ1-5 | NA | TRBD1 | TRBV7-8 | CASSGMGQGKDQPQHF | TGTGCCAGCAGCGGAATGGGACAGGGAAAGGATCAGCCCCAGCATTTT
TRBJ2-2 | NA | TRBD2 | TRBV6-4 | CASSEFAGAPGELFF | TGTGCCAGCAGTGAATTCGCGGGAGCCCCCGGGGAGCTGTTTTTT
TRBJ2-5 | NA | NA | TRBV28 | CASSLGGGAVQTQYF | TGTGCCAGCAGTTTAGGAGGTGGAGCAGTCCAGACCCAGTACTTC
TRBJ1-1 | NA | NA | TRBV5-1 | CASSLTGFADTEAFF | TGCGCCAGCAGCTTGACAGGGTTCGCGGACACTGAAGCTTTCTTT
TRBJ2-1 | NA | TRBD2 | TRBV2 | CATGVSGTYNEQFF | TGTGCCACGGGGGTTAGCGGGACCTACAATGAGCAGTTCTTC
TRBJ2-3 | NA | TRBD2 | TRBV15 | CATSSELASNTDTQYF | TGTGCCACCAGCAGTGAACTAGCGAGCAACACAGATACGCAGTATTTT
TRBJ2-1 | NA | TRBD2 | TRBV24-1 | CATSDPSSGENEQFF | TGTGCCACCAGTGATCCTTCTAGCGGAGAGAATGAGCAGTTCTTC
TRBJ1-1 | NA | TRBD1 | TRBV28 | CAAQGTRIEAFF | TGTGCCGCACAGGGGACAAGGATTGAAGCTTTCTTT
TRBJ2-7 | NA | NA | TRBV11-2 | CASSFSGVSSYEQYF | TGTGCCAGCAGCTTCTCAGGCGTCAGCTCCTACGAGCAGTACTTC
TRBJ2-1 | few | TRBD1 | TRBV9 | CASSEQGATYNEQFF | TGTGCCAGCAGCGAACAGGGGGCCACCTACAATGAGCAGTTCTTC
TRBJ2-5 | NA | TRBD2 | TRBV28 | CASSPALLAALRETQYF | TGTGCCAGCAGTCCGGCCCTTCTAGCGGCTTTGAGGGAGACCCAGTACTTC
TRBJ1-4 | NA | NA | TRBV5-1 | CASSGGASDNEKLFF | TGCGCCAGCAGCGGGGGCGCCTCAGATAATGAAAAACTGTTTTTT
TRBJ1-5 | NA | NA | TRBV27 | CASSPGRGESNQPQHF | TGTGCCAGCAGTCCAGGCCGGGGAGAAAGCAATCAGCCCCAGCATTTT
TRBJ2-3 | NA | NA | TRBV18 | CASSPRSDGTDTQYF | TGTGCCAGCTCACCAAGGAGCGATGGCACAGATACGCAGTATTTT
TRBJ1-4 | NA | TRBD1 | TRBV5-1 | CASSRDRGANEKLFF | TGCGCCAGCAGCCGGGACAGGGGGGCTAATGAAAAACTGTTTTTT
TRBJ2-7 | NA | NA | TRBV7-2 | CASSLTSLTGYEQYF | TGTGCCAGCAGCTTAACCTCCCTAACGGGGTACGAGCAGTACTTC
TRBJ1-2 | NA | NA | TRBV5-1 | CASSAEGHSNGYTF | TGCGCCAGCAGCGCCGAAGGACACTCCAATGGCTACACCTTC
TRBJ1-4 | NA | NA | TRBV30 | CAWSGQGTEKLFF | TGTGCCTGGAGCGGCCAGGGGACTGAAAAACTGTTTTTT
TRBJ2-3 | once | NA | TRBV5-5 | CASSSRAGGGRDTQYF | TGTGCCAGCAGTTCTAGAGCAGGGGGAGGTCGGGATACGCAGTATTTT
TRBJ2-5 | NA | TRBD2 | TRBV18 | CASSPSLAGVETQYF | TGTGCCAGCTCACCCAGTCTAGCGGGAGTGGAGACCCAGTACTTC
TRBJ2-7 | NA | TRBD2 | TRBV4-2 | CASSQDLSGRYEQYF | TGTGCCAGCAGCCAAGACCTTAGCGGGAGGTACGAGCAGTACTTC
TRBJ2-1 | once | TRBD2 | TRBV3-1/TRBV3-2 | CASSQLLAGTRNEQFF | TGTGCCAGCAGCCAATTACTAGCGGGAACGAGGAATGAGCAGTTCTTC
TRBJ2-2 | NA | TRBD1 | TRBV5-4 | CASSLGQGIGTGELFF | TGTGCCAGCAGCTTGGGACAGGGGATCGGCACCGGGGAGCTGTTTTTT
TRBJ1-5 | NA | NA | TRBV6-4 | CASSDSGTRSFAGNQPQHF | TGTGCCAGCAGTGACTCTGGGACACGTAGCTTTGCGGGCAATCAGCCCCAGCATTTT
TRBJ1-1 | NA | NA | TRBV5-6 | CASSFFMNTEAFF | TGTGCCAGCAGCTTTTTCATGAACACTGAAGCTTTCTTT
TRBJ2-1 | NA | NA | TRBV15 | CATSHVGAGEQFF | TGTGCCACCAGCCATGTGGGAGCGGGTGAGCAGTTCTTC
TRBJ2-2 | NA | NA | TRBV7-3 | CASSPSGTGELFF | TGTGCCAGCAGCCCTAGTGGGACCGGGGAGCTGTTTTTT
TRBJ1-2 | NA | TRBD1 | TRBV29-1 | CSVDSGQGSNFYGYTF | TGCAGCGTTGACAGCGGACAGGGGTCAAATTTTTATGGCTACACCTTC
TRBJ2-5 | NA | TRBD1 | TRBV7-2 | CASSLGQGSETQYF | TGTGCCAGCAGCTTAGGACAGGGAAGTGAGACCCAGTACTTC
TRBJ2-7 | NA | TRBD1 | TRBV5-4 | CAGSGGQGAYEQYF | TGTGCCGGGTCGGGGGGACAGGGGGCCTACGAGCAGTACTTC
TRBJ2-5 | few | NA | TRBV2 | CASLFGGLETQYF | TGTGCCAGCTTATTTGGAGGGTTAGAGACCCAGTACTTC